The 8 T cell receptor beta chains in this list originate from one sample, sequenced in a study of cytomegalovirus exposure and HLA in healthy donors. PCR involved 60 Vbeta and 13 Jbeta primers. The data were produced by immunoSEQ multiplex PCR, yet TCRdb's version contains in-frame clones alone and is incomplete. The listing records some 33,000 clones. Material for sequencing was PBMCs. The receptors were gathered from a female donor in good health and CMV-seronegative.

The genes are TRBV5-1 and TRBJ1-1; D is uncertain. The CDR3 is 14 residues long. The V and J ends lost 0 bases and 2 bases respectively, with 8 bases between them. The V gene's germline CDR1 is SGHRS and CDR2 YFSETQ. CDR3 sequence: CASSLGAANTEAFF. The DNA for the CDR3 is TGCGCCAGCAGCTTGGGCGCGGCTAACACTGAAGCTTTCTTT. Using reference TRBV5-1 and TRBJ1-1 for the parts outside the CDR3, the full variable domain is KAGVTQTPRYLIKTRGQQVTLSCSPISGHRSVSWYQQTPGQGLQFLFEYFSETQRNKGNFPGRFSGRQFSNSRSEMNVSTLELGDSALYLCASSLGAANTEAFFGQGTRLTVV.

This chain connects TRBV30 to TRBJ2-2; 7 bases are shared with TRBD1. The ends lost 3 bases at V and 4 bases at J; junction bases unmatched: 5. From germline, CDR1 is GTSNPN and CDR2 SVGIG (reference sequence). There are 14 residues in the CDR3. The CDR3 DNA is TGTGCCTGGAGCCGTGGGACAGTCACCGGGGAGCTGTTTTTT. Its translation is CAWSRGTVTGELFF.

CDR3 coding DNA: TGTGCCAGCAGTTTCTTGCAACAGGCCCACTATGGCTACACCTTC. The encoded protein is CASSFLQQAHYGYTF. This chain links TRBV28 with TRBJ1-2, with a weak D call TRBD1 (5 bases). V lost 3 bases and J lost 3, with 14 bases in between. This CDR3 has 15 residues. Germline CDR1 and CDR2: MDHEN and SYDVKM.

CDR3: CASSFPGQMTEAFF. The CDR3 DNA is TGTGCCAGCAGTTTCCCGGGACAGATGACTGAAGCTTTCTTT. V gene TRBV25-1 combines with J gene TRBJ1-1; the match to TRBD1 covers 7 bases. Germline lookup yields CDR1 MGHDK and CDR2 SYGVNS. V trimming: 5 bases; J trimming: 5 bases; junction bases outside the gene matches: 8. The CDR3 is 14 residues long.

V is TRBV7-6 and J is TRBJ1-5; D perhaps matches TRBD1 (5 bases). The V end lost 5 bases, the J end lost 4 bases, and 9 bases lay between the germline ends. The CDR3 consists of 13 residues. Germline CDR1 SGHVS, CDR2 FNYEAQ. CDR3 sequence: CASSPDRNQPQHF. The CDR3 nucleotides are TGTGCCAGCAGCCCCGACAGAAATCAGCCCCAGCATTTT.

The chain carries TRBV11-2 and TRBJ2-7; D remains ambiguous. From germline, CDR1 is SGHAT and CDR2 FQNNGV. This CDR3 has 14 residues. The ends were cut back, 7 bases at V and 1 base at J, with 14 bases in the middle. The DNA of the CDR3 is TGTGCCAGCACTTACCGGGTCACATCCTACGAGCAGTACTTC. Protein sequence: CASTYRVTSYEQYF.

The rearrangement uses TRBV4-3 and TRBJ1-5; D not resolved. The germline gives CDR1 LGHNA, CDR2 YSLEER. Trimming left V 0 bases short and J 4 bases short, with 16 bases between. CDR3 length: 17 residues. This CDR3 is CASSQDRSGFRNQPQHF. The CDR3 nucleotides are TGCGCCAGCAGCCAAGATCGGTCAGGTTTTCGGAATCAGCCCCAGCATTTT.

The genes are TRBV4-1 and TRBJ2-7, with D possibly TRBD2 on 6 matching bases. V was clipped by 3 bases and J by 0 bases, with 12 bases between them. The germline CDR1 and CDR2 sequences are MGHRA and YSYEKL. This CDR3 spans 15 amino acids. CDR3 residues: CASSHNVAVSYEQYF. The CDR3, as DNA: TGCGCCAGCAGCCATAACGTAGCGGTCTCCTACGAGCAGTACTTC.